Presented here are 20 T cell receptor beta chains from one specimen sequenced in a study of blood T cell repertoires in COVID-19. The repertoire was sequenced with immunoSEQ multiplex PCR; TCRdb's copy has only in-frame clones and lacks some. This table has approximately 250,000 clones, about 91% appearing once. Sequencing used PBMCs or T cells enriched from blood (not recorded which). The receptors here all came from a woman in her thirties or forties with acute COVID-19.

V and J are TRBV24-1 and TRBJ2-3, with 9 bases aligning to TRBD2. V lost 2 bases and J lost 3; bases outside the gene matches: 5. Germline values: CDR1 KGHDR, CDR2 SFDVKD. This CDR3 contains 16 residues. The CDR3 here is CATSDSLAGRTDTQYF. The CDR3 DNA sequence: TGTGCCACCAGTGATTCCCTAGCGGGAAGAACAGATACGCAGTATTTT.

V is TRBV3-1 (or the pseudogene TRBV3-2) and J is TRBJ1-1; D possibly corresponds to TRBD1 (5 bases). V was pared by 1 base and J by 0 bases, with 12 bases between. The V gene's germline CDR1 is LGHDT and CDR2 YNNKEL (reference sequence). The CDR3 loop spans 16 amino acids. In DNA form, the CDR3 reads TGTGCCAGCAGCCAAGGTCTCAGCAGGGTGAACACTGAAGCTTTCTTT. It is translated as CASSQGLSRVNTEAFF.

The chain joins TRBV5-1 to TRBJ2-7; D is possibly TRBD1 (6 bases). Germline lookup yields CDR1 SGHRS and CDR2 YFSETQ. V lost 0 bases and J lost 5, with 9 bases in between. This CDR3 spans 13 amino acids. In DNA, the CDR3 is TGCGCCAGCAGCTTGGGGGCAGGGGACGAGCAGTACTTC. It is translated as CASSLGAGDEQYF. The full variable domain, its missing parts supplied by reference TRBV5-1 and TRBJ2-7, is KAGVTQTPRYLIKTRGQQVTLSCSPISGHRSVSWYQQTPGQGLQFLFEYFSETQRNKGNFPGRFSGRQFSNSRSEMNVSTLELGDSALYLCASSLGAGDEQYFGPGTRLTVT.

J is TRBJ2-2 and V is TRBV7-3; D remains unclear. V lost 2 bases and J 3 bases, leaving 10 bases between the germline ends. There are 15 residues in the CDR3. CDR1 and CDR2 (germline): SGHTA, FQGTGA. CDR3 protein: CASSLEGGDTGELFF. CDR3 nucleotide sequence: TGTGCCAGCAGCTTAGAAGGTGGAGACACCGGGGAGCTGTTTTTT. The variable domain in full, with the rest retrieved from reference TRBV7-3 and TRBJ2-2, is GAGVSQTPSNKVTEKGKYVELRCDPISGHTALYWYRQSLGQGPEFLIYFQGTGAADDSGLPNDRFFAVRPEGSVSTLKIQRTERGDSAVYLCASSLEGGDTGELFFGEGSRLTVL.

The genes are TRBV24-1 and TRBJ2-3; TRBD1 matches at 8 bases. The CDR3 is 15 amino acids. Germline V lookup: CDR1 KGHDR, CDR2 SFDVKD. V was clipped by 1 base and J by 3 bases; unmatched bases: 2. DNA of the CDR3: TGTGCCACCAGTGATTTCAGGGGGCGGACAGATACGCAGTATTTT. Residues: CATSDFRGRTDTQYF.

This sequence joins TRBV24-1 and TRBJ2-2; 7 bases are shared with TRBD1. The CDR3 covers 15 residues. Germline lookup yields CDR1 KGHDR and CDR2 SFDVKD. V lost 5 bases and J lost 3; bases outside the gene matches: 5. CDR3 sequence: CATSVVTGDTGELFF. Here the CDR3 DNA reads TGTGCCACCAGTGTTGTCACAGGGGACACCGGGGAGCTGTTTTTT.

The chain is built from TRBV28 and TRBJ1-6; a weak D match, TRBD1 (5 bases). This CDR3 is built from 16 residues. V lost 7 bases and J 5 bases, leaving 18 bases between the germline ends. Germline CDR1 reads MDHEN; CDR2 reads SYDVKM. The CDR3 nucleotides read TGTGCCAGCACAATCGAAGTGGGGACTGATAATTCACCCCTCCACTTT. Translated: CASTIEVGTDNSPLHF. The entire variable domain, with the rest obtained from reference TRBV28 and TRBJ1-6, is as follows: DVKVTQSSRYLVKRTGEKVFLECVQDMDHENMFWYRQDPGLGLRLIYFSYDVKMKEKGDIPEGYSVSREKKERFSLILESASTNQTSMYLCASTIEVGTDNSPLHFGNGTRLTVT.

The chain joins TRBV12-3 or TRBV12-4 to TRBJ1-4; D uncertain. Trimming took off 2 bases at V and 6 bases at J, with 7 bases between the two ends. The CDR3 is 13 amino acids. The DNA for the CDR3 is TGTGCCAGCAGTTTAACACAAGATGAAAAACTGTTTTTT. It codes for CASSLTQDEKLFF.

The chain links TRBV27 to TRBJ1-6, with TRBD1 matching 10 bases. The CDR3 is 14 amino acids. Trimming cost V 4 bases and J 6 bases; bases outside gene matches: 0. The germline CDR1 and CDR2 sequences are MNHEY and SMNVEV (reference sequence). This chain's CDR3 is CASSWTGGNSPLHF. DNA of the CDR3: TGTGCCAGCAGTTGGACAGGGGGTAATTCACCCCTCCACTTT.

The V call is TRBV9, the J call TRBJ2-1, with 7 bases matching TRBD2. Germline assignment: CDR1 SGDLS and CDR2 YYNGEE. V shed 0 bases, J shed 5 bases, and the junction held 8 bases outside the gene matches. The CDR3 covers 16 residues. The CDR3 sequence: CASSVVAGEGDNEQFF. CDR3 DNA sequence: TGTGCCAGCAGCGTAGTGGCGGGAGAGGGAGACAATGAGCAGTTCTTC.

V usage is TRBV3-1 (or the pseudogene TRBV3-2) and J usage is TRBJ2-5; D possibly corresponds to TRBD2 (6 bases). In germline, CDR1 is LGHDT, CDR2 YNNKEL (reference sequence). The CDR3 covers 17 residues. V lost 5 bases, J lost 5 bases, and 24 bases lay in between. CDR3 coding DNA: TGTGCCAGCAGCGCGGGACGGAGGAACCACCCAGCGGAGACCCAGTACTTC. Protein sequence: CASSAGRRNHPAETQYF.

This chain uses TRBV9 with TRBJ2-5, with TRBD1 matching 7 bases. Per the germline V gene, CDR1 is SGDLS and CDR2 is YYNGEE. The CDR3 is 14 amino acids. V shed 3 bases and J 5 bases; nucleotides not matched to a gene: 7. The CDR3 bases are TGTGCCAGCAGCGCCCCACAGGGGCTGGAGACCCAGTACTTC. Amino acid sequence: CASSAPQGLETQYF.

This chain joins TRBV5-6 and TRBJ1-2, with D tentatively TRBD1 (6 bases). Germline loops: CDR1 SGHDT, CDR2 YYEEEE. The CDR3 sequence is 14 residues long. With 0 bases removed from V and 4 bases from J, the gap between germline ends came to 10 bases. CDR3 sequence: CASSLDRVGYGYTF. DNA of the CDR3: TGTGCCAGCAGCTTGGACAGGGTCGGCTATGGCTACACCTTC.

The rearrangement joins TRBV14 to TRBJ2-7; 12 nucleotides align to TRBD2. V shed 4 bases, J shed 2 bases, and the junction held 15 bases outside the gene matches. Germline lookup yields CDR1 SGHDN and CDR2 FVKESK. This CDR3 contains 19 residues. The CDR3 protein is CASSPPWGRLAGETYEQYV. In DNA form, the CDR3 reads TGTGCCAGCAGCCCGCCGTGGGGCCGACTAGCGGGAGAGACCTACGAGCAGTACGTC.

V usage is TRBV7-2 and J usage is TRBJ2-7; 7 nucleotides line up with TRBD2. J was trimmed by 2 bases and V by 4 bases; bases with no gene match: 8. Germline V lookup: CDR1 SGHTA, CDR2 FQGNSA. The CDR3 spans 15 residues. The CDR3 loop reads CASSSHGGGPYEQYV. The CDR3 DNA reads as TGTGCCAGCAGCTCCCATGGGGGAGGGCCCTACGAGCAGTACGTC.

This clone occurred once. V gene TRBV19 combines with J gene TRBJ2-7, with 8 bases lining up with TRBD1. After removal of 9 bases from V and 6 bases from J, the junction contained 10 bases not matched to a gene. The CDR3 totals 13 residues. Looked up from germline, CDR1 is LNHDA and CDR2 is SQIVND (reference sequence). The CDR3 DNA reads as TGTGCCAGCCGCCTCGGGACAGGCTCCGAGCAGTACTTC. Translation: CASRLGTGSEQYF.

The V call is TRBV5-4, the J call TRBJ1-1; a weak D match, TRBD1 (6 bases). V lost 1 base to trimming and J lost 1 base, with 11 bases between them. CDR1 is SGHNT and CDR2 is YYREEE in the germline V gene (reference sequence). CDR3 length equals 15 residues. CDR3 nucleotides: TGTGCCAGCAGCTTGCCCCCAGGGGAGAACACTGAAGCTTTCTTT. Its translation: CASSLPPGENTEAFF.

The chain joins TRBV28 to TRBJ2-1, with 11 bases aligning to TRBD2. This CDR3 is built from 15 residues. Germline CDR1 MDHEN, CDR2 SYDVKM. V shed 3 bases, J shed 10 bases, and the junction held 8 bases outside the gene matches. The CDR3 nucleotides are TGTGCCAGCAGTTTCGGAGGGACTAGCGGAACGGAGCAGTTCTTC. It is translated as CASSFGGTSGTEQFF.

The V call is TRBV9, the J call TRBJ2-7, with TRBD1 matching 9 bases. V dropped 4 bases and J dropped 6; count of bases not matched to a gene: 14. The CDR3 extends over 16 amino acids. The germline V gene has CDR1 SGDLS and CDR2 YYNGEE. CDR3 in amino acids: CASSPRQGGQSSEQYF. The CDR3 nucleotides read TGTGCCAGCAGCCCCCGACAGGGGGGACAGAGCTCCGAGCAGTACTTC.

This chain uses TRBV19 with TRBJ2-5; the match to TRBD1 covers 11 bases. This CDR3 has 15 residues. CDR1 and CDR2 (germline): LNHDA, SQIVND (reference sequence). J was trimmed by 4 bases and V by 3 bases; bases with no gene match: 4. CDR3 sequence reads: CASSIGQGAGETQYF. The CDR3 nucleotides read TGTGCCAGTAGTATTGGACAGGGGGCGGGAGAGACCCAGTACTTC.